A single sample is the source of the 6 T cell receptor beta chains below, sequenced in a study of T cell repertoires in cytomegalovirus infection. TCRdb reprocessed the reads with MiXCR, giving one entry per CDR3 protein. Of some 440,000 distinct CDR3 sequences detected, roughly 30% appear once; the ten largest clones hold roughly an eighth. Sequencing was carried out using PBMCs. These receptors originate from a human donor in good health (CMV status not recorded). Some clones in this sample may be carry-over from other donors' samples.

For this clonotype: The final CDR3 position lacks the conserved phenylalanine or tryptophan, pointing to a likely read error. The rearrangement links TRBV7-2 to TRBJ2-7; weak D call: TRBD2 (7 bases). Germline values: CDR1 SGHTA, CDR2 FQGNSA. Trimming cost V 5 bases and J 7 bases, with 18 bases left between them. The CDR3 runs 14 residues. The CDR3 region is CASSPAGRGAEQYL. DNA for the CDR3: TGTGCCAGCAGCCCTGCCGGACGGGGGGCGGAGCAGTACTTA.

V usage is TRBV28 and J usage is TRBJ2-5, with a tentative D call TRBD1 (5 bases). Trimming removed 4 bases from V and 5 bases from J, with 14 bases in between. CDR1 and CDR2 from the germline V gene are MDHEN and SYDVKM. The CDR3 runs 14 residues. CDR3 in amino acids: CASSSARVGETQYF. As DNA, the CDR3 is TGTGCCAGCAGTTCCGCCAGGGTGGGGGAGACCCAGTACTTC.

This clonotype was detected only a few times. The CDR3 here is CASSDMGSGHQPQHF. CDR3 sequence (DNA): TGTGCCAGCAGTGATATGGGCAGCGGGCATCAGCCCCAGCATTTT. The chain is built from TRBV6-1 and TRBJ1-5; D unresolved. The CDR3 extends over 15 amino acids. Trimming cost V 3 bases and J 5 bases, with 14 bases left between them. The germline V gene has CDR1 MNHNS and CDR2 SASEGT.

The V gene is TRBV5-8, the J gene TRBJ1-1; D perhaps matches TRBD1 (6 bases). The CDR3 sequence is 16 residues long. The germline gives CDR1 SGHTS, CDR2 YDEGEE. Trimming removed 2 bases at V and 0 bases at J, with 14 bases between. The CDR3 coding sequence is TGTGCCAGCAGCTTACAGGGTATGTTTATGAACACTGAAGCTTTCTTT. Translation: CASSLQGMFMNTEAFF.

This clonotype was recorded a few times. The V gene is TRBV25-1, the J gene TRBJ2-1, with D unresolved. Trimming took 3 bases from V and 7 from J, leaving 4 bases between them. This CDR3 comprises 11 residues. The germline gives CDR1 MGHDK, CDR2 SYGVNS. CDR3 sequence: CASSDRNEQFF. In nucleotides, the CDR3 is TGTGCCAGCAGTGATCGTAATGAGCAGTTCTTC.

The gene calls are TRBV2 and TRBJ2-7; no clear D gene. V was clipped by 4 bases and J by 0 bases, with 13 bases between them. Germline-derived CDR1 and CDR2 are SNHLY and FYNNEI. The CDR3 is 15 residues long. This CDR3 reads CASSGISASSYEQYF. The CDR3 nucleotides are TGTGCCAGCAGTGGTATCAGTGCCTCCTCCTACGAGCAGTACTTC.